Sequencing of this T cell receptor (beta chain) was carried out in a study of blood T cell repertoires in COVID-19. CDR1 is MNHEY, CDR2 SMNVEV, per germline (reference sequence). The CDR3 is 15 residues long. V was pared by 5 bases and J by 4 bases, with 10 bases of the junction left unmatched. Original processing methods: Counts of nucleated cells, estimated from reference gene primer amplification, were obtained. Sequencing used immunoSEQ multiplex PCR; TCRdb keeps in-frame clones, though not all of them. V, J and clone size were drawn from that table, and D and trimming were deduced from the DNA. This sample has about 160,000 clones, with roughly 86% found just once.

The origin of this receptor is a woman aged 55 to 70 who had recovered from COVID-19. The rearrangement links TRBV27 to TRBJ1-1, with 7 bases that match TRBD1. The specimen sequenced was peripheral blood. The CDR3 loop is CASSGKGAGITEAFF. Written as DNA, the CDR3 is TGTGCCAGCAGTGGCAAGGGGGCGGGGATCACTGAAGCTTTCTTT.